These 5 T cell receptor beta chains share one sample of origin, sequenced in a study of vaccination effects on CD4 cells after COVID-19 (dated by TCRdb to between 2021 and 2023). The antigens these receptors bind are not known. In the ViraFEST assay, PBMC were stimulated with viral peptide pools, and antigen-specific CD4+ T cell clonotypes were then identified by expansion using TCR sequencing. After approximately eleven days of culture, CD4+ T cells were isolated with the EasySep CD4+ T cell isolation kit. PCR-confirmed SARS-CoV-2 infection had occurred in convalescent patients between March and December 2020, before the Alpha, Beta and Delta variants emerged in the United States. The protocol used for the library was the immunoSEQ multiplex PCR assay. TCRdb took this table from immuneACCESS and kept in-frame rearrangements with V and J called. Such tables lack part of the clones; where checked against another copy, unresolved V genes explain under half of the gap, and the rest is unexplained. The sample contains 20,000 to 25,000 clones, about four fifths of them found a single time. In total, the top ten clones hold around 40% of the sample.

This sample comprised CD4+ T cells from PBMCs cultured with a peptide pool, obtained before COVID-19 vaccination. These receptors were collected from a human donor who had a prior SARS-CoV-2 infection.

The rearrangement joins TRBV4-1 to TRBJ1-4; D gene ambiguous. The CDR3 loop spans 12 amino acids. Trimming took off 1 base at V and 8 bases at J, with 5 bases between the two ends. Germline CDR1 is MGHRA and CDR2 is YSYEKL. CDR3 DNA sequence: TGCGCCAGCAGCCAAGTATGGGAAAAACTGTTTTTT. As protein: CASSQVWEKLFF.

This chain connects TRBV10-1 to TRBJ2-7, with D possibly TRBD2 on 6 matching bases. V was shortened by 7 bases and J by 6 bases, with 22 bases between the two germline ends. The CDR3 covers 15 residues. CDR1 and CDR2 from the germline V gene are WNHNN and SYGVQD (reference sequence). DNA for the CDR3: TGCGCCAGCAAACAAAGGAGGGAGAAAGGCTGCGAGCAGTACTTC. Amino acid sequence: CASKQRREKGCEQYF.

V is TRBV19 and J is TRBJ1-2, with TRBD1 matching 10 bases. There are 16 residues in the CDR3. Germline CDR1 reads LNHDA; CDR2 reads SQIVND (reference sequence). V shed 3 bases, J shed 7 bases, and the junction held 11 bases outside the gene matches. The CDR3 reads CASSMGQGRGGIGYTF. The CDR3 nucleotides are TGTGCCAGTAGTATGGGACAGGGGAGGGGCGGAATTGGCTACACCTTC.

The gene calls are TRBV19 and TRBJ1-2; no firm D call. This CDR3 has 15 amino acids. The germline V gene has CDR1 LNHDA and CDR2 SQIVND (reference sequence). V gave up 6 bases and J gave up 8 bases, with 22 bases separating them. The chain's CDR3 is CASSPWMGFPRGYTF. CDR3 DNA: TGTGCCAGTAGCCCCTGGATGGGGTTCCCAAGAGGCTACACCTTC.

V is TRBV7-6 and J is TRBJ2-1; 8 nucleotides agree with TRBD2. Germline loops: CDR1 SGHVS, CDR2 FNYEAQ. The ends lost 2 bases at V and 3 bases at J; junction bases unmatched: 3. The CDR3 spans 15 residues. The CDR3 protein is CASSLNSGVYNEQFF. CDR3 sequence (DNA): TGTGCCAGCAGCTTAAATAGCGGGGTCTACAATGAGCAGTTCTTC. Full variable domain (missing parts from reference TRBV7-6 and TRBJ2-1): GAGVSQSPRYKVTKRGQDVALRCDPISGHVSLYWYRQALGQGPEFLTYFNYEAQQDKSGLPNDRFSAERPEGSISTLTIQRTEQRDSAMYRCASSLNSGVYNEQFFGPGTRLTVL.